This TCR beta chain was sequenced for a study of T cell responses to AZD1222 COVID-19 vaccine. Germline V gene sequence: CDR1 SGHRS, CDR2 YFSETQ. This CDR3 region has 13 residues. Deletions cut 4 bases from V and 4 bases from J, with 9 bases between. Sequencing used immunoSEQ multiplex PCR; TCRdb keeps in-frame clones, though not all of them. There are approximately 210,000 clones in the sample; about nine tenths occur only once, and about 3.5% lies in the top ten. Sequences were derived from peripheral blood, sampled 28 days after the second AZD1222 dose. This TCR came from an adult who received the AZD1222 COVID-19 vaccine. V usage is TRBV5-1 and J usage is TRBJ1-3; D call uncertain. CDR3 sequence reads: CASSLERGNTIYF. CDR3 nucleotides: TGCGCCAGCAGCCTCGAGCGGGGAAACACCATATATTTT.